This T cell receptor (beta chain) was sequenced during a study of shared clonotypes between healthy human individuals. Study conclusions and caveats: Non-shared clonotypes had lower generation probabilities than clonotypes shared by all four sorted-subset donors.

At the deep level, the assay was run. An even split of each subset's genomic DNA across several immunoSEQ plates was performed. Per the authors' pipeline: ImmunoSEQ output held junction-only sequences without quality scores, so filtering differed. Method: immunoSEQ multiplex PCR; TCRdb's copy keeps in-frame clones and lacks some. The V and J calls and clone size were taken over from that table, and D and trimming were inferred from the DNA. The sample consists of over 2 million clones, 85% to 95% of them appearing once. Germline V gene sequence: CDR1 SGHNT, CDR2 YYREEE (reference sequence). The CDR3 runs 12 residues. V gave up 4 bases and J gave up 10 bases, with 12 bases separating them. About this clone itself: Its specificity is unknown.

Sequencing used naive CD4+ T cells sorted from blood. As for subset: CD45RA+ positively selected. The rearrangement joins TRBV5-4 to TRBJ2-1, with a tentative D call TRBD2 (6 bases). This receptor was identified in a young man in good health. The DNA for the CDR3 is TGTGCCAGCAGCCCGGGGGTAGGGGAGCAGTTCTTC. Its translation: CASSPGVGEQFF. Full variable domain (remainder filled in from reference TRBV5-4 and TRBJ2-1): ETGVTQSPTHLIKTRGQQVTLRCSSQSGHNTVSWYQQALGQGPQFIFQYYREEENGRGNFPPRFSGLQFPNYSSELNVNALELDDSALYLCASSPGVGEQFFGPGTRLTVL.